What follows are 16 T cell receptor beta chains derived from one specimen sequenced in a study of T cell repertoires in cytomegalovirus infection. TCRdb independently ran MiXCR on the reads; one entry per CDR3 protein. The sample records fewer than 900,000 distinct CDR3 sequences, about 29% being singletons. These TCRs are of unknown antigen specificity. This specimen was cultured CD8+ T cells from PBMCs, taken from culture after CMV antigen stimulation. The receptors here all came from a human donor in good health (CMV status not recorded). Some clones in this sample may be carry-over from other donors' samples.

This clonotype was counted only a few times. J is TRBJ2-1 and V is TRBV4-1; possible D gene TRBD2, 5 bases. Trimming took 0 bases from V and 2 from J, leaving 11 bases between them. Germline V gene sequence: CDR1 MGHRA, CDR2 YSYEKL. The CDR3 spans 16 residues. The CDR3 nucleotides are TGCGCCAGCAGCCAAGACCCCGGGGATGCCTACAATGAGCAGTTCTTC. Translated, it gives CASSQDPGDAYNEQFF.

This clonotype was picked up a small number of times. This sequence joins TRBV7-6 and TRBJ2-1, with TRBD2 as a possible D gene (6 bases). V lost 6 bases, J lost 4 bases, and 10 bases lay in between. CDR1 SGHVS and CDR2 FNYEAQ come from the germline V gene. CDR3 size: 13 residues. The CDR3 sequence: CASRPRGYNEQFF. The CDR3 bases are TGTGCCAGCAGACCTCGGGGGTACAATGAGCAGTTCTTC.

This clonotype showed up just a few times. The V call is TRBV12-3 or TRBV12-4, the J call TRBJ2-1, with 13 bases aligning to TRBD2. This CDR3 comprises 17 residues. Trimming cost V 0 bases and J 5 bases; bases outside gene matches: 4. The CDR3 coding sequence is TGTGCCAGCAGTTTAGCGCTAGGGACTAGCGGGGACAATGAGCAGTTCTTC. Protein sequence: CASSLALGTSGDNEQFF.

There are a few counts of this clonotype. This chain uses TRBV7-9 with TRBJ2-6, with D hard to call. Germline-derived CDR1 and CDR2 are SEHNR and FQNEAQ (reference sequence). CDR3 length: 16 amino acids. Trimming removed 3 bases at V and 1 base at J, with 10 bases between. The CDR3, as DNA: TGTGCCAGCAGCTTCTATGACTGGTCTGGGGCCAACGTCCTGACTTTC. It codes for CASSFYDWSGANVLTF.

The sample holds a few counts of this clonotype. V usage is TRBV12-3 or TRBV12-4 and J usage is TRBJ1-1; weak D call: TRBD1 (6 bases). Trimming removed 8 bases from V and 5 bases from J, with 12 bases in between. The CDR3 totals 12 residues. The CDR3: CASHQGGTEAFF. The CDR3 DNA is TGTGCCAGCCATCAAGGGGGGACTGAAGCTTTCTTT.

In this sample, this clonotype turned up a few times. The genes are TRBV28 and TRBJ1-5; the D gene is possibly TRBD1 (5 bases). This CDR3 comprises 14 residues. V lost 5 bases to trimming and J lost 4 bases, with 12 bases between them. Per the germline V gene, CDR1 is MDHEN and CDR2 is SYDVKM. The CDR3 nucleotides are TGTGCCAGCAGTCCCAACAGGTGGAATCAGCCCCAGCATTTT. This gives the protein CASSPNRWNQPQHF.

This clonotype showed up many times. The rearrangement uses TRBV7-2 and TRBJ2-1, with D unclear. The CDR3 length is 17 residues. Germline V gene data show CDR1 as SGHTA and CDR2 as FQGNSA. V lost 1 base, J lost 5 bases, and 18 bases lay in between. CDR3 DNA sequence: TGTGCCAGCAGCTTAGTATGGGCCTATTTCCCCAACAATGAGCAGTTCTTC. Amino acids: CASSLVWAYFPNNEQFF.

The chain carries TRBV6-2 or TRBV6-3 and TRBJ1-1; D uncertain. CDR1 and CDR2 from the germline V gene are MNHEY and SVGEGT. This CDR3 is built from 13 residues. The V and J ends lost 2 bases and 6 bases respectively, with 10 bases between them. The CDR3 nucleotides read TGTGCCAGCAGTTACGCCCCGGCGGCTGAAGCTTTCTTT. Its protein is CASSYAPAAEAFF.

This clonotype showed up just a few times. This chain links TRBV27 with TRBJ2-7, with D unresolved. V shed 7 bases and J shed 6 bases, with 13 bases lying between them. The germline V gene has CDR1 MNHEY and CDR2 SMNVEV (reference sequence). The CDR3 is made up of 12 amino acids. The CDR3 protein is CASTGPAGEQYF. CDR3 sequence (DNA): TGTGCCAGCACCGGGCCCGCCGGCGAGCAGTACTTC.

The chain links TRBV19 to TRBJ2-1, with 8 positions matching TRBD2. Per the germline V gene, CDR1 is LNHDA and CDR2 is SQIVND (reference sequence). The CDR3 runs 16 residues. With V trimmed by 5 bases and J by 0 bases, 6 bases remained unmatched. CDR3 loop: CASSPGSGVSYNEQFF. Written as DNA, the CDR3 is TGTGCCAGTAGTCCCGGTAGCGGGGTCTCCTACAATGAGCAGTTCTTC.

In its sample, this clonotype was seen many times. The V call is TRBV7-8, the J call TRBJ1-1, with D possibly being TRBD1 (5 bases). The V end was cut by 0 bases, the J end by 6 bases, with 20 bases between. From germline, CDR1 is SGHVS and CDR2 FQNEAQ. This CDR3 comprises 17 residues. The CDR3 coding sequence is TGTGCCAGCAGCTTAGCTCGAGTAGGGACTTCTATGCCTGAAGCTTTCTTT. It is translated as CASSLARVGTSMPEAFF.

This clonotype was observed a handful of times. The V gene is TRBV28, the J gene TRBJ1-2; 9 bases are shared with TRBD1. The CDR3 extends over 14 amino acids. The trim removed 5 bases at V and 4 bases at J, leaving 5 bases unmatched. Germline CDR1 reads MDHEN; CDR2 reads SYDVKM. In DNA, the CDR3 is TGTGCCAGCAGTCGGGACAGGGTGAGCTATGGCTACACCTTC. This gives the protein CASSRDRVSYGYTF.

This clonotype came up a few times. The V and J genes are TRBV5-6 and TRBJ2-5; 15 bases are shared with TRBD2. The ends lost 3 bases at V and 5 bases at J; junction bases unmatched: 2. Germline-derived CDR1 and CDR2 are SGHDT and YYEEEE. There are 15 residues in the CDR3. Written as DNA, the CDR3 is TGTGCCAGCAGCTACGGGACTAGCGGGAGGGAGACCCAGTACTTC. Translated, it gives CASSYGTSGRETQYF. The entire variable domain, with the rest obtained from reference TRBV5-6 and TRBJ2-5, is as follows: DAGVTQSPTHLIKTRGQQVTLRCSPKSGHDTVSWYQQALGQGPQFIFQYYEEEERQRGNFPDRFSGHQFPNYSSELNVNALLLGDSALYLCASSYGTSGRETQYFGPGTRLLVL.

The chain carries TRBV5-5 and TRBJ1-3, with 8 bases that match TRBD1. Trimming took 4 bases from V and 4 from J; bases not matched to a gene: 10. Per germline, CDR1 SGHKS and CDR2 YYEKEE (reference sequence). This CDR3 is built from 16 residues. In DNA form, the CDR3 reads TGTGCCAGCAGCGTGAAGACAGGGGTCCTCGGAAACACCATATATTTT. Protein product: CASSVKTGVLGNTIYF.

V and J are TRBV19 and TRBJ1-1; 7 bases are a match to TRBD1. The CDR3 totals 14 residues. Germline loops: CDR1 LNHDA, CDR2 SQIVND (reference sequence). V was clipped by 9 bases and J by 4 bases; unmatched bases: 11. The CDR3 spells CASAPTGTATEAFF. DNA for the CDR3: TGTGCCAGCGCTCCGACAGGGACGGCCACTGAAGCTTTCTTT.

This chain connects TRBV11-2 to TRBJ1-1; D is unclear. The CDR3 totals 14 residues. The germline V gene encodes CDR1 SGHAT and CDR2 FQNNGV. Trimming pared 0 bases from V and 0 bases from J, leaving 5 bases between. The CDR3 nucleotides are TGTGCCAGCAGCTTAGATCCAGTGAACACTGAAGCTTTCTTT. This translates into CASSLDPVNTEAFF.